This passage covers 21 T cell receptor beta chains from one sample sequenced in a study of cytomegalovirus exposure and HLA in healthy donors. With 60 Vbeta and 13 Jbeta primers, the PCR was carried out. Data came from immunoSEQ multiplex PCR; TCRdb stores just in-frame clones and leaves some out. The sample consists of 200,000 to 250,000 clones, around 79% of them appearing once. The specimen was PBMCs. All receptors come from a girl aged 2 to 9 in good health and CMV-seronegative.

The rearrangement uses TRBV11-2 and TRBJ1-4; maybe TRBD1 (5 bases). V dropped 2 bases and J dropped 5 bases, with 9 bases sitting between them. Per germline, CDR1 SGHAT and CDR2 FQNNGV. This CDR3 has 14 amino acids. The CDR3 loop is CASSLMGGNEKLFF. CDR3 sequence (DNA): TGTGCCAGCAGCTTAATGGGGGGGAATGAAAAACTGTTTTTT.

In this sample, this clone turned up a few times. Different DNA sequences within this sample yield the same CDR3. The DNA of the CDR3 is TGCGCCAGCAGTCTGACAGGGAATCAGCCCCAGCATTTT. Translation gives CASSLTGNQPQHF. The chain carries TRBV4-1 and TRBJ1-5, with 7 positions matching TRBD1. This CDR3 comprises 13 residues. J was trimmed by 4 bases and V by 6 bases; bases with no gene match: 3. Germline loops: CDR1 MGHRA, CDR2 YSYEKL.

The chain combines TRBV6-1 with TRBJ1-1; 7 bases agree with TRBD1. CDR1 is MNHNS and CDR2 is SASEGT in the germline V gene. This CDR3 has 15 amino acids. V lost 6 bases and J lost 1; bases outside the gene matches: 8. The CDR3 spells CASSAQQGWNTEAFF. The CDR3 DNA reads as TGTGCCAGCAGCGCCCAACAGGGGTGGAACACTGAAGCTTTCTTT.

The sample holds one count of this clone. This chain uses TRBV5-1 with TRBJ2-1; 15 bases are a match to TRBD2. Germline CDR1 and CDR2: SGHRS and YFSETQ. V lost 4 bases to trimming and J lost 8 bases; unmatched junction nucleotides: 13. The CDR3 length is 18 residues. CDR3 coding DNA: TGCGCCAGCAGCGGAGGCTTCGGACTAGCGGGAGGGATCGATGAGCAGTTCTTC. As protein: CASSGGFGLAGGIDEQFF.

The chain couples TRBV10-2 to TRBJ1-1, with 8 bases that match TRBD1. The CDR3 runs 11 residues. V shed 5 bases and J 11 bases; nucleotides not matched to a gene: 4. From germline, CDR1 is WSHSY and CDR2 SAAADI. CDR3 residues: CASSPGGPAFF. Written as DNA, the CDR3 is TGCGCCAGCAGTCCAGGGGGCCCGGCTTTCTTT.

The V call is TRBV5-1, the J call TRBJ2-5; 11 bases are shared with TRBD2. From germline, CDR1 is SGHRS and CDR2 YFSETQ. The CDR3 is 14 residues long. Losses at the gene ends were 5 bases for V and 2 bases for J; bases not matched to a gene: 2. CDR3 sequence (DNA): TGCGCCAGCAGGGGACTAGCGGTACAAGAGACCCAGTACTTC. Translating gives CASRGLAVQETQYF. Full variable domain (outside the CDR3, taken from reference TRBV5-1 and TRBJ2-5): KAGVTQTPRYLIKTRGQQVTLSCSPISGHRSVSWYQQTPGQGLQFLFEYFSETQRNKGNFPGRFSGRQFSNSRSEMNVSTLELGDSALYLCASRGLAVQETQYFGPGTRLLVL.

The gene calls are TRBV7-9 and TRBJ2-3; 8 nucleotides match TRBD2. The V gene's germline CDR1 is SEHNR and CDR2 FQNEAQ (reference sequence). Germline trimming cut 5 bases from V and 4 bases from J; bases unmatched to any gene: 2. The CDR3 runs 13 residues. DNA of the CDR3: TGTGCCAGCAGCGCGGGGGGTCCAGATACGCAGTATTTT. As protein: CASSAGGPDTQYF. Supplemented by reference TRBV7-9 and TRBJ2-3, the full variable domain reads DTGVSQNPRHKITKRGQNVTFRCDPISEHNRLYWYRQTLGQGPEFLTYFQNEAQLEKSRLLSDRFSAERPKGSFSTLEIQRTEQGDSAMYLCASSAGGPDTQYFGPGTRLTVL.

CDR3 in amino acids: CAWSVLESGNQPQHF. The CDR3 nucleotides read TGTGCCTGGAGTGTACTCGAAAGCGGCAATCAGCCCCAGCATTTT. V usage is TRBV30 and J usage is TRBJ1-5; D remains unclear. Germline assignment: CDR1 GTSNPN and CDR2 SVGIG (reference sequence). This CDR3 region has 15 residues. V dropped 0 bases and J dropped 2 bases, with 11 bases sitting between them.

This clone came up once. The chain's CDR3 is CASSPSSGGEETQYF. CDR3 nucleotides: TGTGCCAGTAGCCCGAGCTCGGGGGGCGAAGAGACCCAGTACTTC. V is TRBV19 and J is TRBJ2-5, with a tentative D call TRBD2 (7 bases). V shed 6 bases and J shed 3 bases, with 17 bases lying between them. Germline CDR1 and CDR2: LNHDA and SQIVND (reference sequence). The CDR3 loop spans 15 amino acids.

The chain carries TRBV5-1 and TRBJ1-3; 7 bases fit TRBD1. Germline-derived CDR1 and CDR2 are SGHRS and YFSETQ. The CDR3 extends over 14 amino acids. J lost 10 bases, V lost 0 bases, and 7 bases had no gene match. CDR3 DNA: TGCGCCAGCAGCTTGGAAGGGGGCGGCCGTACCATATATTTT. Translation gives CASSLEGGGRTIYF.

The CDR3 coding sequence is TGCGCCAGCCGGAGAGGGGGTAGCACAGATACGCAGTATTTT. It translates to CASRRGGSTDTQYF. V is TRBV5-1 and J is TRBJ2-3; tentative D call: TRBD1 (6 bases). V lost 7 bases, J lost 0 bases, and 12 bases lay in between. The CDR3 consists of 14 residues. CDR1 and CDR2 from the germline V gene are SGHRS and YFSETQ.

This clone was counted once. This chain links TRBV6-5 with TRBJ2-3; perhaps TRBD2 as D (5 bases). V was cut by 8 bases and J by 4 bases, with 16 bases left in between. Germline V lookup: CDR1 MNHEY, CDR2 SVGAGI. The CDR3 runs to 14 residues. The CDR3: CASRLERASDTQYF. The CDR3 nucleotides are TGTGCCAGCCGACTGGAGAGGGCATCAGATACGCAGTATTTT.

The chain joins TRBV9 to TRBJ2-2, with D maybe TRBD2 (5 bases). V lost 2 bases to trimming and J lost 3 bases, with 11 bases between them. This CDR3 has 15 residues. CDR1 is SGDLS, CDR2 YYNGEE, per germline. CDR3 sequence: CASSVEGYDTGELFF. CDR3 DNA sequence: TGTGCCAGCAGCGTTGAGGGCTACGACACCGGGGAGCTGTTTTTT.

V gene TRBV5-6 combines with J gene TRBJ2-1, with D possibly matching TRBD1 (6 bases). Germline CDR1 reads SGHDT; CDR2 reads YYEEEE. V lost 1 base and J lost 4, with 18 bases in between. The CDR3 extends over 17 amino acids. The CDR3 loop reads CASSLSGERPLYNEQFF. In DNA form, the CDR3 reads TGTGCCAGCAGCTTGTCAGGGGAGCGGCCCTTGTACAATGAGCAGTTCTTC.

The rearrangement joins TRBV2 to TRBJ2-7, with 8 bases aligning to TRBD2. The CDR3 is made up of 13 amino acids. V was pared by 6 bases and J by 2 bases, with 3 bases of the junction left unmatched. The germline CDR1 and CDR2 sequences are SNHLY and FYNNEI. The CDR3 sequence is CASRRAGAYEQYF. CDR3 nucleotides: TGTGCCAGCAGGAGAGCGGGGGCCTACGAGCAGTACTTC.

The V and J genes are TRBV19 and TRBJ1-2; the match to TRBD1 covers 12 bases. Germline V CDR1 and CDR2: LNHDA, SQIVND (reference sequence). The V and J ends lost 5 bases and 4 bases, in that order; junction bases with no gene match: 8. This CDR3 region has 16 residues. This chain's CDR3 is CASSPGTGGLLYGYTF. DNA for the CDR3: TGTGCCAGTAGTCCCGGGACAGGGGGCCTCCTCTATGGCTACACCTTC.

As to this clone: At one boundary the junction diverges from the germline segment, which might be a read error. The V call is TRBV25-1, the J call TRBJ1-4; D is uncertain. This CDR3 is built from 12 residues. The germline CDR1 and CDR2 sequences are MGHDK and SYGVNS. Written as DNA, the CDR3 is TGTGCCAGCAGTGAGCGCAATGTAAAACTGTTTTTT. Translation: CASSERNVKLFF.

The V and J genes are TRBV6-1 and TRBJ2-1; no clear D gene. V lost 7 bases, J lost 8 bases, and 18 bases lay in between. This CDR3 contains 14 residues. From germline, CDR1 is MNHNS and CDR2 SASEGT. CDR3 sequence (DNA): TGTGCCAGCACCTTGGGCGCCGTCTCAGATGAGCAGTTCTTC. Translating it yields CASTLGAVSDEQFF.

This chain uses TRBV9 with TRBJ2-2, with D hard to call. V was clipped by 3 bases and J by 7 bases, with 4 bases between them. Germline CDR1 SGDLS, CDR2 YYNGEE. The CDR3 is 11 amino acids. The CDR3 protein is CASSASGELFF. In DNA form, the CDR3 reads TGTGCCAGCAGCGCGAGCGGGGAGCTGTTTTTT.

This clone was counted a few times. J is TRBJ1-2 and V is TRBV19; a possible D gene is TRBD1 (5 bases). The V gene lost 5 bases and the J gene lost 2 bases, with 12 bases spanning the gap. Germline CDR1 and CDR2: LNHDA and SQIVND (reference sequence). The CDR3 has 14 amino acids. The DNA of the CDR3 is TGTGCCAGTAGTGCCGCCAACAGGAACTATGGCTACACCTTC. Translation gives CASSAANRNYGYTF. The full variable domain, in which reference TRBV19 and TRBJ1-2 provide the parts outside the CDR3, is DGGITQSPKYLFRKEGQNVTLSCEQNLNHDAMYWYRQDPGQGLRLIYYSQIVNDFQKGDIAEGYSVSREKKESFPLTVTSAQKNPTAFYLCASSAANRNYGYTFGSGTRLTVV.

The V gene is TRBV4-1, the J gene TRBJ2-2, with 7 bases that match TRBD1. Unmatched junction bases numbered 4, after V lost 0 bases and J lost 6 bases. The CDR3 covers 15 residues. Germline CDR1 is MGHRA and CDR2 is YSYEKL. The CDR3 coding sequence is TGCGCCAGCAGCCAAGAAAGGGGGCAGGCCGGGGAGCTGTTTTTT. Amino acids: CASSQERGQAGELFF.